Shown below are 30 T cell receptor beta chains from a single sample sequenced in a study of blood T cell repertoires in COVID-19. Here immunoSEQ multiplex PCR was the method, and the copy in TCRdb shows in-frame clones only, minus some. This sample has some 120,000 clones, with approximately 81% found just once. The sequencing input was peripheral blood. These receptors all stem from an older man with COVID-19, enrolled during active disease.

This clone was detected only a few times. The gene calls are TRBV30 and TRBJ1-5; tentative D call: TRBD1 (6 bases). The CDR3 is made up of 14 amino acids. Germline V gives CDR1 GTSNPN, CDR2 SVGIG (reference sequence). The V end lost 5 bases, the J end lost 3 bases, and 14 bases lay between the germline ends. The CDR3 nucleotides read TGTGCCTGGGGGGGGCCAGGTCCCAATCAGCCCCAGCATTTT. Its protein is CAWGGPGPNQPQHF.

This clone turned up a few times. Other DNA sequences of this sample code for an identical CDR3. CDR3 amino acids: CASSLQGGTNEKLFF. CDR3 in DNA: TGCGCCAGCAGCCTACAGGGGGGCACTAATGAAAAACTGTTTTTT. V is TRBV5-1 and J is TRBJ1-4; 8 positions match TRBD1. Germline trimming cut 4 bases from V and 2 bases from J; bases unmatched to any gene: 4. Germline CDR1 SGHRS, CDR2 YFSETQ. The length of the CDR3 is 15 residues.

J is TRBJ1-2 and V is TRBV7-2, with 10 nucleotides matching TRBD1. Germline CDR1 reads SGHTA; CDR2 reads FQGNSA. This CDR3 contains 17 residues. Trimming cost V 5 bases and J 6 bases; bases outside gene matches: 15. CDR3 loop: CASSPIWVGQGKDGYTF. The DNA of the CDR3 is TGTGCCAGCAGCCCAATATGGGTGGGACAGGGGAAGGATGGCTACACCTTC.

This clone was counted a few times. The CDR3 protein is CASSARLAGDYEQYF. The CDR3 DNA reads as TGTGCCAGTAGTGCCCGACTAGCGGGGGACTACGAGCAGTACTTC. This chain connects TRBV19 to TRBJ2-7; 12 bases are shared with TRBD2. The germline V gene encodes CDR1 LNHDA and CDR2 SQIVND (reference sequence). Germline trimming cut 5 bases from V and 3 bases from J; bases unmatched to any gene: 5. This CDR3 has 15 amino acids.

This clone was counted once. This sequence joins TRBV9 and TRBJ1-5; D is undetermined. The CDR3 has 15 residues. The germline V and J ends were trimmed by 0 bases and 5 bases, with 12 bases remaining between them. Germline V lookup: CDR1 SGDLS, CDR2 YYNGEE. The CDR3 reads CASSVGVGRHQPQHF. CDR3 nucleotide sequence: TGTGCCAGCAGCGTAGGGGTTGGGAGACATCAGCCCCAGCATTTT.

The CDR3 DNA is TGTGCCAGCAGCACCAAACGCATAGCGGGGAACAAAAACATTCAGTACTTC. It encodes CASSTKRIAGNKNIQYF. The V and J genes are TRBV28 and TRBJ2-4; 8 bases are shared with TRBD2. This CDR3 has 17 residues. CDR1 is MDHEN, CDR2 SYDVKM, per germline. After removal of 6 bases from V and 3 bases from J, the junction contained 13 bases not matched to a gene. The variable domain in full, with the rest retrieved from reference TRBV28 and TRBJ2-4, is DVKVTQSSRYLVKRTGEKVFLECVQDMDHENMFWYRQDPGLGLRLIYFSYDVKMKEKGDIPEGYSVSREKKERFSLILESASTNQTSMYLCASSTKRIAGNKNIQYFGAGTRLSVL.

V is TRBV5-1 and J is TRBJ1-4; 10 nucleotides line up with TRBD1. Germline assignment: CDR1 SGHRS and CDR2 YFSETQ. This CDR3 spans 15 amino acids. V trimming: 1 base; J trimming: 8 bases; junction bases outside the gene matches: 5. The CDR3 is CASSLLGTGEEKLFF. CDR3 nucleotides: TGCGCCAGCAGCTTGCTCGGGACAGGGGAGGAAAAACTGTTTTTT. The full variable domain, with the rest looked up from reference TRBV5-1 and TRBJ1-4, is KAGVTQTPRYLIKTRGQQVTLSCSPISGHRSVSWYQQTPGQGLQFLFEYFSETQRNKGNFPGRFSGRQFSNSRSEMNVSTLELGDSALYLCASSLLGTGEEKLFFGSGTQLSVL.

This chain's CDR3 is CASSLDRTGYNEQFF. CDR3 nucleotides: TGTGCCAGCAGTTTGGATCGGACAGGGTACAATGAGCAGTTCTTC. This rearrangement joins TRBV27 to TRBJ2-1; 8 nucleotides match TRBD1. The CDR3 is 15 amino acids. From germline, CDR1 is MNHEY and CDR2 SMNVEV (reference sequence). V lost 3 bases to trimming and J lost 4 bases; unmatched junction nucleotides: 5.

The rearrangement joins TRBV10-2 to TRBJ2-1, with a tentative D call TRBD2 (6 bases). CDR3 length: 14 amino acids. V lost 8 bases, J lost 6 bases, and 17 bases lay in between. Germline V gene lookup returns CDR1 WSHSY and CDR2 SAAADI. CDR3 nucleotide sequence: TGCGCCAGCGGGCGGACAATGGGAGGCAATGAGCAGTTCTTC. Its protein product is CASGRTMGGNEQFF.

The chain couples TRBV7-9 to TRBJ2-7; no definite D call. Trimming took off 5 bases at V and 2 bases at J, with 10 bases between the two ends. The CDR3 runs to 13 residues. Per the germline V gene, CDR1 is SEHNR and CDR2 is FQNEAQ (reference sequence). This chain's CDR3 is CASSQDTTYEQYF. The CDR3 DNA reads as TGTGCCAGCAGCCAGGATACCACCTACGAGCAGTACTTC.

V gene TRBV5-1 combines with J gene TRBJ1-2; no clear D gene. CDR1 and CDR2 from the germline V gene are SGHRS and YFSETQ. V lost 1 base and J 0 bases, leaving 7 bases between the germline ends. CDR3 size: 14 residues. CDR3 DNA sequence: TGCGCCAGCAGCTTGCTGAGTTCTAACTATGGCTACACCTTC. Translating gives CASSLLSSNYGYTF.

This clone appeared a few times. V is TRBV6-6 and J is TRBJ2-5; tentative D call: TRBD2 (7 bases). This CDR3 is built from 12 residues. Trimming took 7 bases from V and 4 from J, leaving 10 bases between them. Germline V gene lookup returns CDR1 MNHNY and CDR2 SVGAGI (reference sequence). Written as DNA, the CDR3 is TGTGCCAGCAATCGGGGGGCAGAGACCCAGTACTTC. Translating gives CASNRGAETQYF.

The chain employs TRBV5-8 and TRBJ1-1; D not certain. Looked up from germline, CDR1 is SGHTS and CDR2 is YDEGEE. This CDR3 is 12 amino acids long. Between the trimmed V and J ends, which lost 4 bases and 3 bases, there was a span of 7 bases. CDR3: CASSRSDTEAFF. The CDR3 DNA reads TGTGCCAGCAGCCGATCGGACACTGAAGCTTTCTTT.

The chain combines TRBV7-2 with TRBJ2-5, with 7 bases that match TRBD2. The J segment lost 4 bases and the V segment lost 5 bases, leaving 10 bases of the junction unmatched. Germline V lookup: CDR1 SGHTA, CDR2 FQGNSA. CDR3 length: 15 residues. As DNA, the CDR3 is TGTGCCAGCAGCCCACTCGGACTAGTAGGAGAGACCCAGTACTTC. It codes for CASSPLGLVGETQYF.

The J gene is TRBJ2-1, the V gene TRBV6-6, with D uncertain. CDR1 is MNHNY and CDR2 is SVGAGI in the germline V gene (reference sequence). V lost 7 bases and J 7 bases, leaving 8 bases between the germline ends. There are 11 residues in the CDR3. The CDR3 sequence is CASTPRNEQFF. DNA of the CDR3: TGTGCCAGCACCCCCAGGAATGAGCAGTTCTTC.

This chain uses TRBV5-6 with TRBJ1-5, with D possibly being TRBD1 (6 bases). Trimming removed 5 bases from V and 5 bases from J, with 14 bases in between. Per germline, CDR1 SGHDT and CDR2 YYEEEE. The CDR3 loop spans 14 amino acids. CDR3 amino acids: CASSTYGGYQPQHF. The DNA for the CDR3 is TGTGCCAGCAGTACGTATGGGGGCTATCAGCCCCAGCATTTT.

This chain joins TRBV6-2 or TRBV6-3 and TRBJ2-1; 12 bases are a match to TRBD2. CDR1 is MNHEY and CDR2 is SVGEGT in the germline V gene. The V and J ends lost 6 bases and 4 bases, in that order; junction bases with no gene match: 4. CDR3 length equals 15 residues. The chain's CDR3 is CASSQLAGGYNEQFF. In DNA, the CDR3 is TGTGCCAGCAGCCAGCTAGCGGGAGGGTACAATGAGCAGTTCTTC.

This chain uses TRBV6-6 with TRBJ1-2; D is uncertain. Germline V gene lookup returns CDR1 MNHNY and CDR2 SVGAGI (reference sequence). The CDR3 runs to 15 residues. V was cut by 2 bases and J by 3 bases, with 13 bases left in between. CDR3 DNA sequence: TGTGCCAGCAGTTACAGCCTTCCGAGGGACTATGGCTACACCTTC. This encodes CASSYSLPRDYGYTF.

This chain's CDR3 is CSASLGTSAYEQYF. The CDR3 nucleotides are TGCAGTGCTAGTTTGGGGACTAGCGCCTACGAGCAGTACTTC. V is TRBV20-1 and J is TRBJ2-7; 10 nucleotides line up with TRBD2. Germline-derived CDR1 and CDR2 are DFQATT and SNEGSKA (reference sequence). The CDR3 loop spans 14 amino acids. V shed 3 bases and J 2 bases; nucleotides not matched to a gene: 4.

V and J are TRBV27 and TRBJ1-3; a possible D gene is TRBD1 (5 bases). V shed 3 bases and J shed 2 bases, with 11 bases lying between them. This CDR3 has 15 amino acids. Germline V gene data show CDR1 as MNHEY and CDR2 as SMNVEV (reference sequence). The chain's CDR3 is CASSLGGFAGNTIYF. The CDR3, as DNA: TGTGCCAGCAGTTTGGGGGGATTCGCTGGAAACACCATATATTTT.

The chain has TRBV7-3 and TRBJ2-1, with 15 bases identical to TRBD2. Germline V gene sequence: CDR1 SGHTA, CDR2 FQGTGA. V shed 6 bases, J shed 7 bases, and the junction held 7 bases outside the gene matches. This CDR3 comprises 16 residues. In DNA, the CDR3 is TGTGCCAGCAGTTCATCCGGACTAGCGGGAGGGAATGAGCAGTTCTTC. Its protein is CASSSSGLAGGNEQFF. The whole variable domain, filled in from reference TRBV7-3 and TRBJ2-1, reads GAGVSQTPSNKVTEKGKYVELRCDPISGHTALYWYRQSLGQGPEFLIYFQGTGAADDSGLPNDRFFAVRPEGSVSTLKIQRTERGDSAVYLCASSSSGLAGGNEQFFGPGTRLTVL.

Notes on this clone: Different DNA sequences within this sample yield the same CDR3. The chain is built from TRBV10-3 and TRBJ1-5; D not certain. Germline V gene lookup returns CDR1 ENHRY and CDR2 SYGVKD. CDR3 length: 12 residues. The ends were cut back, 5 bases at V and 1 base at J, with 3 bases in the middle. CDR3 region: CAISPSNQPQHF. CDR3 coding DNA: TGTGCCATCAGTCCGAGCAATCAGCCCCAGCATTTT.

The V and J genes are TRBV6-5 and TRBJ2-5, with D possibly being TRBD1 (6 bases). CDR1 MNHEY and CDR2 SVGAGI come from the germline V gene. This CDR3 region has 13 residues. The ends were cut back, 4 bases at V and 12 bases at J, with 18 bases in the middle. The CDR3 is CASSSLSQGFKYF. For the CDR3, the DNA is TGTGCCAGCAGTTCCCTTTCACAGGGTTTTAAGTACTTC.

This chain links TRBV7-2 with TRBJ1-6, with D tentatively TRBD1 (6 bases). V was trimmed by 5 bases and J by 15 bases, leaving 20 bases between them. This CDR3 region has 14 residues. Germline loops: CDR1 SGHTA, CDR2 FQGNSA. The CDR3 here is CASSRGRGTTGLHF. The CDR3 bases are TGTGCCAGCAGCCGTGGAAGGGGGACGACAGGCCTCCACTTT. The entire variable domain, with the rest obtained from reference TRBV7-2 and TRBJ1-6, is as follows: GAGVSQSPSNKVTEKGKDVELRCDPISGHTALYWYRQSLGQGLEFLIYFQGNSAPDKSGLPSDRFSAERTGGSVSTLTIQRTQQEDSAVYLCASSRGRGTTGLHFGNGTRLTVT.

This chain links TRBV6-1 with TRBJ2-3; D is unresolved. CDR1 MNHNS and CDR2 SASEGT come from the germline V gene. V lost 1 base, J lost 1 base, and 6 bases lay in between. There are 14 residues in the CDR3. CDR3 bases: TGTGCCAGCAGTGAAGGAGCCGGCACAGATACGCAGTATTTT. Protein: CASSEGAGTDTQYF.

The V and J genes are TRBV4-3 and TRBJ1-3; D gene unclear. Germline values: CDR1 LGHNA, CDR2 YSLEER. Trimming pared 3 bases from V and 4 bases from J, leaving 7 bases between. This CDR3 region has 13 residues. The CDR3 here is CASSHSRGNTIYF. The CDR3 nucleotides are TGCGCCAGCAGCCACTCGAGGGGAAACACCATATATTTT.

V gene TRBV30 combines with J gene TRBJ2-1, with D possibly TRBD1 on 6 matching bases. The CDR3 has 14 residues. The V end was cut by 3 bases, the J end by 3 bases, with 12 bases between. Germline-derived CDR1 and CDR2 are GTSNPN and SVGIG (reference sequence). The CDR3 sequence is CAWRPTGYYNEQFF. DNA of the CDR3: TGTGCCTGGAGGCCGACAGGCTACTACAATGAGCAGTTCTTC.

The chain uses TRBV28 and TRBJ2-7; 7 positions agree with TRBD1. The CDR3 is made up of 14 amino acids. From germline, CDR1 is MDHEN and CDR2 SYDVKM. The trim removed 6 bases at V and 1 base at J, leaving 6 bases unmatched. This CDR3 is CASSRDSSSYEQYF. The CDR3, as DNA: TGTGCCAGCAGCCGGGACAGTAGTTCCTACGAGCAGTACTTC.

The chain links TRBV9 to TRBJ1-3; D perhaps matches TRBD1 (5 bases). Germline V CDR1 and CDR2: SGDLS, YYNGEE. Deletions cut 3 bases from V and 0 bases from J, with 16 bases between. This CDR3 contains 17 residues. The CDR3 region is CASSDTIHRSSGNTIYF. DNA of the CDR3: TGTGCCAGCAGCGACACGATCCACAGGAGCTCTGGAAACACCATATATTTT.

The rearrangement joins TRBV21-1 to TRBJ2-3; the table names TRBD1, a call not compared with the DNA. TRBV21-1 is a pseudogene segment. The CDR3 is made up of 14 amino acids. The DNA for the CDR3 is TGTGCCAGCAGCGAAGGTGTGGGCCCGGATACGCAGTATTTT. Encoded protein: CASSEGVGPDTQYF.